Here is one T cell receptor (beta chain) with its context. The antigen remains undetermined. This sample was included in a study of T cell responses to AZD1222 COVID-19 vaccine. General study results and limits: Seropositive AZD1222 recipients at baseline numbered only five or six. Without day 14 samples, only post-peak T cell repertoires were studied.

This CDR3 is built from 14 residues. Germline CDR1 and CDR2: SGHRS and YFSETQ. With V trimmed by 0 bases and J by 9 bases, 3 bases remained unmatched. TCRdb's copy holds only in-frame clones and misses some; the assay was immunoSEQ multiplex PCR. The table has roughly 170,000 clones, just over 90% seen once. The origin of this receptor is an adult in good health. The input for sequencing was peripheral blood, taken on day 0 of AZD1222 vaccination. The chain recombines TRBV5-1 with TRBJ1-6; TRBD1 matches 7 bases. The CDR3 is CASSLGQGSSPLHF. The CDR3 DNA reads as TGCGCCAGCAGCTTGGGACAGGGTAGTTCACCCCTCCACTTT.